This T cell receptor (beta chain) was sequenced for a study of cytomegalovirus exposure and HLA in healthy donors. Study-level background: The Caucasian-associated ancestry cluster contained about 80% of the approximately 430 genotyped donors.

Use of 60 Vbeta and 13 Jbeta primers characterized the PCR. In the authors' workflow: An analysis performed later counted roughly 79 million unique TCR beta chains (approximately 11 million of them shared). Assay used: immunoSEQ multiplex PCR; TCRdb lists only in-frame clones, some missing. The V and J calls and clone size were taken over from that table, and D and trimming were inferred from the DNA. In all, the sample yields more than 100,000 clones. As concerns this clone: The antigen remains unidentified. One junction end disagrees with the germline gene, perhaps due to a read error.

This CDR3 spans 14 amino acids. CDR1 is SSHAT, CDR2 FNYEAQ, per germline (reference sequence). The study's findings and limits: Analysis was carried out at a later point, and it linked a missense DCLRE1C variant to TCR beta V- and J-gene trimming. The presence/absence work took it that sequencing depth was about the same across donors.

The clonotype comes from a woman aged 40-49 years in good health and CMV-seronegative. Sequenced input: PBMCs. The chain employs TRBV7-7 and TRBJ2-1, with TRBD1 identical over 9 bases. CDR3 in amino acids: CASSSGTGPNEQFF. The CDR3 DNA reads as TGTGCTAGCAGCTCTGGGACAGGGCCCAATGAGCAGTTCTTC.